Presented here are 19 T cell receptor beta chains from one specimen sequenced in a study of shared clonotypes between healthy human individuals. TCRdb's table, derived via immunoSEQ multiplex PCR, lists solely in-frame clones and lacks some. The table includes about 2,500,000 clones, over 85% detected once. The sequenced sample was naive CD4+ T cells sorted from blood. Noted subset: CD45RA+ positively selected. These TCRs come from a young man in good health.

The CDR3 DNA reads as TGTGCCAGCAGCTTGAGTAAAGTTCTAGATACGCAGTATTTT. As protein: CASSLSKVLDTQYF. The rearrangement uses TRBV5-4 and TRBJ2-3; D is unresolved. Germline lookup yields CDR1 SGHNT and CDR2 YYREEE (reference sequence). This CDR3 comprises 14 residues. Trimming pared 1 base from V and 5 bases from J, leaving 11 bases between.

Regarding this clone: This same CDR3 is encoded by further DNA sequences in the sample. The chain recombines TRBV2 with TRBJ1-5, with a tentative D call TRBD1 (5 bases). Germline CDR1 and CDR2: SNHLY and FYNNEI. Trimming pared 3 bases from V and 7 bases from J, leaving 7 bases between. The CDR3 extends over 12 amino acids. The CDR3 region has the DNA TGTGCCAGCAGTGAGCAGGGACAGCCCCAGCATTTT. This translates into CASSEQGQPQHF.

The rearrangement uses TRBV10-3 and TRBJ2-5; TRBD1 matches 8 bases. The CDR3 sequence is 14 residues long. Unmatched junction bases numbered 7, after V lost 5 bases and J lost 5 bases. CDR1 and CDR2 from the germline V gene are ENHRY and SYGVKD. The CDR3 nucleotides read TGTGCCATCAGTCCATCCCGGGACAGGGAGACCCAGTACTTC. Amino acids: CAISPSRDRETQYF.

The genes are TRBV7-2 and TRBJ2-1, with D perhaps matching TRBD2 (6 bases). V was pared by 5 bases and J by 2 bases, with 16 bases between. The CDR3 is 16 amino acids. Germline CDR1 and CDR2: SGHTA and FQGNSA. CDR3 sequence reads: CASSRGGTGTYNEQFF. CDR3 nucleotides: TGTGCCAGCAGCCGCGGCGGGACCGGTACCTACAATGAGCAGTTCTTC.

The chain carries TRBV7-9 and TRBJ2-3, with unresolved D. Per the germline V gene, CDR1 is SEHNR and CDR2 is FQNEAQ (reference sequence). This CDR3 has 14 residues. V lost 1 base and J 5 bases, leaving 10 bases between the germline ends. CDR3 sequence: CASSLGILGDTQYF. For the CDR3, the DNA is TGTGCCAGCAGCTTAGGGATACTCGGAGATACGCAGTATTTT.

The chain carries TRBV11-2 and TRBJ2-2; the D call may be TRBD1 or TRBD2 (5 bases each). Deletions cut 5 bases from V and 3 bases from J, with 16 bases between. CDR3 length: 16 residues. Germline V gives CDR1 SGHAT, CDR2 FQNNGV. CDR3 residues: CASSPSPARDTGELFF. In nucleotides, the CDR3 is TGTGCCAGCAGCCCTAGCCCCGCCAGGGACACCGGGGAGCTGTTTTTT.

This chain connects TRBV7-6 to TRBJ2-3; D possibly corresponds to TRBD2 (6 bases). Trimming stripped 5 bases from V and 3 bases from J, with 9 bases between. The CDR3 sequence is 13 residues long. CDR1 and CDR2 (germline): SGHVS, FNYEAQ. The CDR3 DNA is TGTGCCAGCAGCCCTGGGGGGACAGATACGCAGTATTTT. Its translation: CASSPGGTDTQYF.

The chain's CDR3 is CASSFLAGGQGTDTQYF. The CDR3, as DNA: TGTGCCAGCAGCTTCTTAGCAGGGGGGCAAGGCACAGATACGCAGTATTTT. The chain combines TRBV11-2 with TRBJ2-3; D is perhaps TRBD1 (7 bases). Germline lookup yields CDR1 SGHAT and CDR2 FQNNGV. V was shortened by 3 bases and J by 1 base, with 17 bases between the two germline ends. This CDR3 is 17 amino acids long.

The chain is built from TRBV7-6 and TRBJ2-7; 9 bases fit TRBD1. Germline CDR1 SGHVS, CDR2 FNYEAQ. This CDR3 is 15 amino acids long. The J segment lost 4 bases and the V segment lost 5 bases, leaving 9 bases of the junction unmatched. DNA for the CDR3: TGTGCCAGCAGCCTACCGGGACAGGGTGCTTACGAGCAGTACTTC. The encoded protein is CASSLPGQGAYEQYF.

In its sample, this clone was seen once. The CDR3 spells CASSPPGRIGNEQFF. DNA for the CDR3: TGTGCCAGCTCACCACCGGGCCGTATCGGCAATGAGCAGTTCTTC. The J gene is TRBJ2-1, the V gene TRBV18; D remains ambiguous. V was clipped by 0 bases and J by 6 bases, with 12 bases between them. CDR3 size: 15 residues. Germline loops: CDR1 KGHSH, CDR2 LQKENI.

The rearrangement links TRBV9 to TRBJ1-2, with D possibly being TRBD1 (6 bases). The V and J ends lost 1 base and 8 bases respectively, with 12 bases between them. CDR1 is SGDLS and CDR2 is YYNGEE in the germline V gene. CDR3 length: 13 residues. In DNA, the CDR3 is TGTGCCAGCAGCGTATTAGGGGGGACGGGCTACACCTTC. Its translation: CASSVLGGTGYTF.

V and J are TRBV6-1 and TRBJ2-3; TRBD1 aligns across 7 bases. The junction had 12 bases not matched to a gene; V was cut back by 10 bases and J by 2 bases. The CDR3 loop spans 15 amino acids. The germline V gene has CDR1 MNHNS and CDR2 SASEGT. The CDR3 reads CATMTGLFFTDTQYF. The CDR3, as DNA: TGTGCCACCATGACAGGGCTATTCTTCACAGATACGCAGTATTTT.

The chain couples TRBV9 to TRBJ2-5; D gene unclear. V lost 0 bases and J 1 base, leaving 7 bases between the germline ends. CDR3 size: 14 residues. CDR1 and CDR2 (germline): SGDLS, YYNGEE. This chain's CDR3 is CASSVAIVQETQYF. Written as DNA, the CDR3 is TGTGCCAGCAGCGTAGCAATAGTCCAAGAGACCCAGTACTTC.

This chain connects TRBV28 to TRBJ1-6; D gene unclear. Per germline, CDR1 MDHEN and CDR2 SYDVKM. Trimming stripped 6 bases from V and 6 bases from J, with 9 bases between. This CDR3 is 13 amino acids long. The DNA for the CDR3 is TGTGCCAGCAGAAGGGTCCTTAATTCACCCCTCCACTTT. This sequence encodes CASRRVLNSPLHF.

This chain connects TRBV28 to TRBJ1-1, with a weak D call TRBD1 (6 bases). CDR1 is MDHEN and CDR2 is SYDVKM in the germline V gene. The CDR3 has 11 residues. With 4 bases removed from V and 11 bases from J, the gap between germline ends came to 11 bases. The CDR3 coding sequence is TGTGCCAGCAGTTGGGGAGGGGGGGCTTTCTTT. This gives the protein CASSWGGGAFF. Complete variable domain (other parts from reference TRBV28 and TRBJ1-1): DVKVTQSSRYLVKRTGEKVFLECVQDMDHENMFWYRQDPGLGLRLIYFSYDVKMKEKGDIPEGYSVSREKKERFSLILESASTNQTSMYLCASSWGGGAFFGQGTRLTVV.

In its sample, this clone was seen a few times. V and J are TRBV2 and TRBJ1-6; 9 nucleotides match TRBD1. V lost 10 bases and J lost 7; bases outside the gene matches: 5. The CDR3 length is 13 residues. Germline CDR1 is SNHLY and CDR2 is FYNNEI. In nucleotides, the CDR3 is TGTGCCACCGAGGACAGGGGAAATTCACCCCTCCACTTT. This sequence encodes CATEDRGNSPLHF.

The chain uses TRBV5-1 and TRBJ2-2, with a tentative D call TRBD2 (6 bases). V lost 5 bases and J lost 7, with 15 bases in between. Germline CDR1 SGHRS, CDR2 YFSETQ. This CDR3 is 14 amino acids long. In DNA, the CDR3 is TGCGCCAGCAGTTTTGGAGGGCCGGACGGGGAGCTGTTTTTT. It encodes CASSFGGPDGELFF.

V gene TRBV5-1 combines with J gene TRBJ2-1, with D perhaps matching TRBD1 (6 bases). CDR3 length equals 13 residues. The V end was cut by 3 bases, the J end by 11 bases, with 15 bases between. Per germline, CDR1 SGHRS and CDR2 YFSETQ. The CDR3 here is CASSSLDSRQQFF. CDR3 coding DNA: TGCGCCAGCAGCTCCCTGGACAGCCGGCAGCAGTTCTTC.

The chain combines TRBV9 with TRBJ1-6; D unresolved. Germline-derived CDR1 and CDR2 are SGDLS and YYNGEE. The CDR3 runs to 14 residues. Between the trimmed V and J ends, which lost 3 bases and 4 bases, there was a span of 8 bases. CDR3 DNA: TGTGCCAGCAGCGCCCCGGGGTATAATTCACCCCTCCACTTT. As protein: CASSAPGYNSPLHF.